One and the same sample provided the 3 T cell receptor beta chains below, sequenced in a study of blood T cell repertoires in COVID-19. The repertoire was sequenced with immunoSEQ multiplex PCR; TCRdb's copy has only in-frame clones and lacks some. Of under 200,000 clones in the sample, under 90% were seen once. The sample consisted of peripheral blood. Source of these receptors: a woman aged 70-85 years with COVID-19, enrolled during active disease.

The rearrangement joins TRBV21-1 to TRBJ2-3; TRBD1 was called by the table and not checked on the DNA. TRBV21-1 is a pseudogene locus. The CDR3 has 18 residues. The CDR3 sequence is CASSKVFSRQGDTDTQYF. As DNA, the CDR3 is TGTGCCAGCAGCAAAGTATTCAGCCGACAGGGCGACACAGATACGCAGTATTTT.

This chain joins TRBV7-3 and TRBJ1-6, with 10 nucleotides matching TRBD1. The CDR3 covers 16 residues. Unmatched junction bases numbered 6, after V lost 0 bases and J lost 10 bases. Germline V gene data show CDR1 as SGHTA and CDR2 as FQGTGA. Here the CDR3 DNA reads TGTGCCAGCAGCTTAACCGGGACAGGGGTCGGGTCACCCCTCCACTTT. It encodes CASSLTGTGVGSPLHF.

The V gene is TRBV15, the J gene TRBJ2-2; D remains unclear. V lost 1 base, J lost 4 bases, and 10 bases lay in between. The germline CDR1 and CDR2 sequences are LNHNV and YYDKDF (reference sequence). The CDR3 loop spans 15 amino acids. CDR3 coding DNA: TGTGCCACCAGCAGAGGTCCGGGTAGCACCGGGGAGCTGTTTTTT. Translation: CATSRGPGSTGELFF.